This T cell receptor beta chain was sequenced in a study of regulatory T cells in long-lasting Graves disease. The overall study: Patients newly diagnosed with Graves' had been on antithyroid drugs for under 3 months.

Time point reported: newly diagnosed GD, antithyroid drugs for less than 3 months. PBMCs were the source of the RNA used for TCR sequencing. The peripheral blood volume drawn was about 10 milliliters, and it was collected into EDTA tubes. Assembly of TCR beta libraries relied on iRepertoire HTBI primers together with Arm-PCR of CDR3 regions. TCRdb independently ran MiXCR on the multiplex PCR reads; one entry per CDR3 protein. The sample holds 350,000 to 450,000 distinct CDR3 sequences, approximately 16% seen once. These data also featured in a second study, about T cells in Graves' hyperthyroidism and ophthalmopathy.

The input for sequencing was peripheral blood mononuclear cells (PBMCs), taken at new diagnosis, from a patient treated with antithyroid drugs. The TCR sequence derives from a woman in her thirties or forties with Graves disease.

The CDR3 DNA follows: TGTGCCAGCAGCCGGACAGGGAAAGGGAACACTGAAGCTTTCTTT. It codes for CASSRTGKGNTEAFF. The chain joins TRBV3-1 to TRBJ2-3, with 8 bases fitting TRBD1. The J call may not be correct, given that the DNA end is closer to TRBJ1-1. The length of the CDR3 is 15 residues. Per germline, CDR1 LGHDT and CDR2 YNNKEL (reference sequence).